This T cell receptor (beta chain) was identified during a study of T cells after yellow fever vaccination (dated by TCRdb to the late 2010s). A note on the overall study: The SMART-Seq v4 Ultra Low Input RNA kit was used to prepare libraries from fractions with low cell numbers. To track T-cell clones before and after primary and booster YFV17D yellow fever vaccination, bulk TCR alpha and beta repertoires were sequenced longitudinally. Two healthy male donors made up the cohort, one aged 18 to 30 years and the other aged 30 to 40 years. Blood was drawn at multiple timepoints before and after primary and secondary immunization, with bulk PBMC replicates and cell subsets isolated. Points the paper makes about the study in general: A small share of clonotypes occurred in both CD4 and CD8 compartments, likely arising from convergent recombination. Compared with the primary T-cell response, the secondary T-cell response was weaker but faster, peaking on day 5 rather than day 15. Only two donors were included in the study, so the extent to which the findings can be generalized is limited. Because abundant contaminating clonotypes from the bulk population could be contained in FACS-sorted repertoires, computational filtering was required. After the booster, most of the clones that had expanded following primary vaccination were detected again (roughly 97% of CD4 and around 90% of CD8), which suggests that memory was broadly maintained.

Synthesis of TCR cDNA relied on 5'RACE template switching, a step that introduced a universal primer site along with unique molecular identifiers. Priming for cDNA synthesis came from both the TCR alpha and TCR beta constant segments. Libraries were amplified in two PCR steps, with sample barcodes and sequencing adapters added in the second step. Sequencing of libraries was done on Illumina HiSeq 2500 (2x100 bp) or NovaSeq (2x150 bp). The study's own analysis went as follows. MIGEC handled demultiplexing of reads and collapsing into UMI consensus sequences, while MiXCR performed V(D)J alignment. Vaccine-responding clonotypes were identified with edgeR using replicate PBMC samples, with FDR below 0.01 and a log2 fold change above 5 up to day 15 being required. Bulk clonotypes were assigned CD4 or CD8 identity according to which sequenced CD4 or CD8 repertoire held them at higher abundance. A clonotype counted as NS4B-specific if enriched at least 10-fold in dextramer-positive versus dextramer-negative fractions, with CD4-biased clonotypes left out. Starting from the raw public reads, TCRdb applied fastp trimming at Q25, assembled clones with MiXCR and retained in-frame beta chains. CDR3 protein sequences are deduplicated, and each keeps its most common genes and DNA. The V and J calls, along with clone size, are taken from TCRdb and not from the paper's own processing. This sample lists 65,000 to 90,000 distinct CDR3 sequences; 13% were detected once. Jointly, the top ten make up about 26% of the sample.

The germline V and J ends show losses of 2 bases and 8 bases respectively, and no gene match explains 7 bases of the junction. Per the germline V gene (reference sequence), MNHEY is the CDR1 and SMNVEV is the CDR2. Counted from cysteine to phenylalanine, this CDR3 has 15 amino acids. The only DNA kept is the CDR3, 45 bases in frame from the first base. The treatment or condition label, as the study defines it: live attenuated yellow fever vaccine strain. A standard Ficoll-Paque protocol was used to isolate PBMCs from peripheral blood. Epitope-specific CD8 T cells were sorted with a dextramer loaded with the yellow fever NS4B epitope peptide, together with anti-CD3 and anti-CD8 staining. TriZol was used to extract RNA from bulk PBMCs, from CD4 and CD8 fractions, and from dextramer-positive and dextramer-negative fractions. Notes on this clonotype: No base qualities exist here, and no much larger clone lies one base off it.

The source is a man aged 18 to 30 who received the YFV17D yellow fever vaccine. The V gene is TRBV27 and the J gene is TRBJ2-1; a stretch of 9 junction bases matches TRBD2. The input for sequencing was CD8+ T cells not binding an NS4B(214-222) dextramer, sorted from PBMCs, taken less than 25 days after the first yellow fever vaccination. The cell subset or site label of this sample denotes: NS4B epitope dextramer-negative CD8 T cells. The CDR3: CASSLGGGAADEQFF. The DNA sequence follows: TGTGCCAGCAGTTTAGGCGGGGGGGCCGCGGATGAGCAGTTCTTC.